These 20 T cell receptor beta chains were sequenced from one sample in a study of T cell responses to AZD1222 COVID-19 vaccine. Data came from immunoSEQ multiplex PCR; TCRdb stores just in-frame clones and leaves some out. This repertoire shows roughly 110,000 clones, 85% to 95% found once; its top ten account for around 6.6%. The sequences come from peripheral blood, collected 28 days after the second AZD1222 dose. The origin of the receptors is an adult who received the AZD1222 COVID-19 vaccine.

Notes on this clone: Other nucleotide sequences in the sample specify the same CDR3. The chain carries TRBV30 and TRBJ1-3; no clear D. CDR3 length: 11 residues. Trimming stripped 2 bases from V and 2 bases from J, with 1 base between. CDR1 GTSNPN and CDR2 SVGIG come from the germline V gene (reference sequence). CDR3 nucleotide sequence: TGTGCCTGGAGTCCTGGAAACACCATATATTTT. Its translation: CAWSPGNTIYF.

The CDR3 region is CASSQGWGTDEQFF. CDR3 DNA sequence: TGTGCCAGCAGCCAAGGATGGGGGACCGATGAGCAGTTCTTC. V usage is TRBV3-1 (or the pseudogene TRBV3-2) and J usage is TRBJ2-1, with D perhaps TRBD1 or TRBD2 (5 bases each). Germline CDR1 and CDR2: LGHDT and YNNKEL (reference sequence). V was trimmed by 1 base and J by 8 bases, leaving 12 bases between them. This CDR3 is built from 14 residues.

This clone was counted once. Here the CDR3 DNA reads TGTGCCAGCAGCTCCGAGGCCAATTACGAGCAGTACTTC. Its protein is CASSSEANYEQYF. The rearrangement uses TRBV7-2 and TRBJ2-7; D call uncertain. The V and J ends lost 4 bases and 4 bases respectively, with 11 bases between them. This CDR3 region has 13 residues. The germline V gene encodes CDR1 SGHTA and CDR2 FQGNSA.

This chain connects TRBV21-1 to TRBJ1-1; the table's D call TRBD1 went unverified against the DNA. TRBV21-1 is deemed a pseudogene. This CDR3 spans 20 amino acids. CDR3 residues: CASSKVRPGHLPAMNTEAFF. Written as DNA, the CDR3 is TGTGCCAGCAGCAAAGTTCGGCCGGGACACCTCCCTGCCATGAACACTGAAGCTTTCTTT.

The V and J genes are TRBV9 and TRBJ2-2; tentatively, D is TRBD2 (6 bases). Trimming cost V 9 bases and J 4 bases, with 19 bases left between them. Germline assignment: CDR1 SGDLS and CDR2 YYNGEE. CDR3 size: 15 residues. CDR3 DNA sequence: TGTGCCACCAGTAGGAGTAGCGGACTCACCGGGGAGCTGTTTTTT. Translated, it gives CATSRSSGLTGELFF. Based on the CDR3 plus reference TRBV9 and TRBJ2-2, the full variable domain is DSGVTQTPKHLITATGQRVTLRCSPRSGDLSVYWYQQSLDQGLQFLIQYYNGEERAKGNILERFSAQQFPDLHSELNLSSLELGDSALYFCATSRSSGLTGELFFGEGSRLTVL.

This chain connects TRBV4-1 to TRBJ1-4; possibly TRBD1 for D (5 bases). The CDR3 consists of 14 residues. V lost 6 bases to trimming and J lost 6 bases, with 14 bases between them. From germline, CDR1 is MGHRA and CDR2 YSYEKL. Written as DNA, the CDR3 is TGCGCCAGCAGTTTAAGGTGGGGGGATGAAAAACTGTTTTTT. This gives the protein CASSLRWGDEKLFF.

The genes are TRBV7-2 and TRBJ2-7, with 8 positions matching TRBD1. CDR1 and CDR2 (germline): SGHTA, FQGNSA. The CDR3 runs to 14 residues. The trim removed 6 bases at V and 4 bases at J, leaving 8 bases unmatched. CDR3 in DNA: TGTGCCAGCAGTTTCACGCGGGACAGGTACGAGCAGTACTTC. Its translation is CASSFTRDRYEQYF.

This chain joins TRBV5-1 and TRBJ1-2, with D perhaps TRBD1 (6 bases). The CDR3 is 13 amino acids. The V end lost 4 bases, the J end lost 4 bases, and 11 bases lay between the germline ends. The V gene's germline CDR1 is SGHRS and CDR2 YFSETQ. The CDR3, as DNA: TGCGCCAGCAGCCCGGAGGGGGGCTATGGCTACACCTTC. Its translation is CASSPEGGYGYTF.

The rearrangement joins TRBV2 to TRBJ2-1; 11 bases agree with TRBD1. This CDR3 is built from 15 residues. Germline V CDR1 and CDR2: SNHLY, FYNNEI. The trim removed 2 bases at V and 5 bases at J, leaving 2 bases unmatched. As DNA, the CDR3 is TGTGCCAGCAGTGAATGGACAGGGGGCCACAATGAGCAGTTCTTC. It translates to CASSEWTGGHNEQFF.

The rearrangement joins TRBV3-1 (or the pseudogene TRBV3-2) to TRBJ2-7; 11 bases align to TRBD1. V gave up 5 bases and J gave up 1 base; unmatched junction bases: 4. This CDR3 comprises 15 residues. Looked up from germline, CDR1 is LGHDT and CDR2 is YNNKEL (reference sequence). As DNA, the CDR3 is TGTGCCAGCAGCGCTCGGGACAGGGGGTCCTACGAGCAGTACTTC. Its translation is CASSARDRGSYEQYF.

The CDR3 region has the DNA TGTGCCTGGAGTGCCGGCAGGTACGCGTCTTATGGCTACACCTTC. Residues: CAWSAGRYASYGYTF. The chain couples TRBV30 to TRBJ1-2, with unresolved D. The CDR3 contains 15 residues. Trimming removed 1 base at V and 5 bases at J, with 17 bases between. Germline values: CDR1 GTSNPN, CDR2 SVGIG (reference sequence).

This clone was seen just once. The chain uses TRBV27 and TRBJ2-3; D uncertain. V dropped 3 bases and J dropped 5 bases, with 3 bases sitting between them. Germline loops: CDR1 MNHEY, CDR2 SMNVEV (reference sequence). This CDR3 has 11 residues. CDR3 sequence: CASSFLDTQYF. The CDR3 bases are TGTGCCAGCAGTTTTTTAGATACGCAGTATTTT.

Details on this clone: The CDR3 carries no conserved terminal phenylalanine or tryptophan, so it likely arises from a read error. The DNA is left out, because the CDR3 cannot be placed on it with certainty; the CDR3 is given as TCRdb lists it. The chain is built from TRBV6-5 and TRBJ1-1. The CDR3 region is 14 residues in length, termini included. CDR1 MNHEY and CDR2 SVGAGI come from the germline V gene. This CDR3 is CASSPKMDYDPDYL.

The CDR3: CASSLDRGHLETQYF. CDR3 sequence (DNA): TGTGCCAGCAGCCTCGACAGGGGGCATCTGGAGACCCAGTACTTC. The V gene is TRBV11-2, the J gene TRBJ2-5; 10 bases are shared with TRBD1. Germline V gene lookup returns CDR1 SGHAT and CDR2 FQNNGV. The CDR3 is 15 amino acids. V gave up 5 bases and J gave up 5 bases; unmatched junction bases: 8.

In DNA, the CDR3 is TGTGCCAGCAGCTTACGAACCTACAATGAGCAGTTCTTC. Translating it yields CASSLRTYNEQFF. The J gene is TRBJ2-1, the V gene TRBV11-2; D not resolved. The CDR3 is made up of 13 amino acids. Deletions cut 2 bases from V and 2 bases from J, with 4 bases between. From germline, CDR1 is SGHAT and CDR2 FQNNGV.

The chain recombines TRBV29-1 with TRBJ2-7, with D possibly TRBD1 on 6 matching bases. CDR1 is SQVTM, CDR2 ANQGSEA, per germline. The CDR3 is 13 amino acids. Trimming left V 6 bases short and J 2 bases short, with 14 bases between. The CDR3 bases are TGCAGCGTAGAGCTGGACAGACCCTACGAGCAGTACTTC. Its translation is CSVELDRPYEQYF.

The chain uses TRBV9 and TRBJ1-2; 8 nucleotides match TRBD1. The CDR3 consists of 14 residues. V gave up 4 bases and J gave up 6 bases; unmatched junction bases: 8. Per germline, CDR1 SGDLS and CDR2 YYNGEE. In DNA, the CDR3 is TGTGCCAGCAGCTTTCCGGACAGGGCGGATGGCTACACCTTC. Encoded protein: CASSFPDRADGYTF.

This clone was recorded only once. The CDR3 DNA reads as TGTGCCAGCAGGCTAGCAGGGGGAAACTACGAGCAGTACTTC. It specifies CASRLAGGNYEQYF. V and J are TRBV27 and TRBJ2-7; 7 nucleotides line up with TRBD1. V shed 6 bases and J 3 bases; nucleotides not matched to a gene: 8. Germline CDR1 and CDR2: MNHEY and SMNVEV (reference sequence). CDR3 size: 14 residues.

This chain connects TRBV4-1 to TRBJ2-5; no firm D call. CDR3 length: 13 residues. V dropped 1 base and J dropped 5 bases, with 8 bases sitting between them. In germline, CDR1 is MGHRA, CDR2 YSYEKL. The CDR3 DNA reads TGCGCCAGCAGCCAAGGGGTATTGGAGACCCAGTACTTC. It encodes CASSQGVLETQYF.

The chain combines TRBV18 with TRBJ1-5; no clear D. CDR1 and CDR2 (germline): KGHSH, LQKENI. Trimming left V 2 bases short and J 1 base short, with 9 bases between. There are 15 residues in the CDR3. The CDR3: CASSPGVSSNQPQHF. The CDR3 DNA is TGTGCCAGCTCACCAGGAGTATCCAGCAATCAGCCCCAGCATTTT.